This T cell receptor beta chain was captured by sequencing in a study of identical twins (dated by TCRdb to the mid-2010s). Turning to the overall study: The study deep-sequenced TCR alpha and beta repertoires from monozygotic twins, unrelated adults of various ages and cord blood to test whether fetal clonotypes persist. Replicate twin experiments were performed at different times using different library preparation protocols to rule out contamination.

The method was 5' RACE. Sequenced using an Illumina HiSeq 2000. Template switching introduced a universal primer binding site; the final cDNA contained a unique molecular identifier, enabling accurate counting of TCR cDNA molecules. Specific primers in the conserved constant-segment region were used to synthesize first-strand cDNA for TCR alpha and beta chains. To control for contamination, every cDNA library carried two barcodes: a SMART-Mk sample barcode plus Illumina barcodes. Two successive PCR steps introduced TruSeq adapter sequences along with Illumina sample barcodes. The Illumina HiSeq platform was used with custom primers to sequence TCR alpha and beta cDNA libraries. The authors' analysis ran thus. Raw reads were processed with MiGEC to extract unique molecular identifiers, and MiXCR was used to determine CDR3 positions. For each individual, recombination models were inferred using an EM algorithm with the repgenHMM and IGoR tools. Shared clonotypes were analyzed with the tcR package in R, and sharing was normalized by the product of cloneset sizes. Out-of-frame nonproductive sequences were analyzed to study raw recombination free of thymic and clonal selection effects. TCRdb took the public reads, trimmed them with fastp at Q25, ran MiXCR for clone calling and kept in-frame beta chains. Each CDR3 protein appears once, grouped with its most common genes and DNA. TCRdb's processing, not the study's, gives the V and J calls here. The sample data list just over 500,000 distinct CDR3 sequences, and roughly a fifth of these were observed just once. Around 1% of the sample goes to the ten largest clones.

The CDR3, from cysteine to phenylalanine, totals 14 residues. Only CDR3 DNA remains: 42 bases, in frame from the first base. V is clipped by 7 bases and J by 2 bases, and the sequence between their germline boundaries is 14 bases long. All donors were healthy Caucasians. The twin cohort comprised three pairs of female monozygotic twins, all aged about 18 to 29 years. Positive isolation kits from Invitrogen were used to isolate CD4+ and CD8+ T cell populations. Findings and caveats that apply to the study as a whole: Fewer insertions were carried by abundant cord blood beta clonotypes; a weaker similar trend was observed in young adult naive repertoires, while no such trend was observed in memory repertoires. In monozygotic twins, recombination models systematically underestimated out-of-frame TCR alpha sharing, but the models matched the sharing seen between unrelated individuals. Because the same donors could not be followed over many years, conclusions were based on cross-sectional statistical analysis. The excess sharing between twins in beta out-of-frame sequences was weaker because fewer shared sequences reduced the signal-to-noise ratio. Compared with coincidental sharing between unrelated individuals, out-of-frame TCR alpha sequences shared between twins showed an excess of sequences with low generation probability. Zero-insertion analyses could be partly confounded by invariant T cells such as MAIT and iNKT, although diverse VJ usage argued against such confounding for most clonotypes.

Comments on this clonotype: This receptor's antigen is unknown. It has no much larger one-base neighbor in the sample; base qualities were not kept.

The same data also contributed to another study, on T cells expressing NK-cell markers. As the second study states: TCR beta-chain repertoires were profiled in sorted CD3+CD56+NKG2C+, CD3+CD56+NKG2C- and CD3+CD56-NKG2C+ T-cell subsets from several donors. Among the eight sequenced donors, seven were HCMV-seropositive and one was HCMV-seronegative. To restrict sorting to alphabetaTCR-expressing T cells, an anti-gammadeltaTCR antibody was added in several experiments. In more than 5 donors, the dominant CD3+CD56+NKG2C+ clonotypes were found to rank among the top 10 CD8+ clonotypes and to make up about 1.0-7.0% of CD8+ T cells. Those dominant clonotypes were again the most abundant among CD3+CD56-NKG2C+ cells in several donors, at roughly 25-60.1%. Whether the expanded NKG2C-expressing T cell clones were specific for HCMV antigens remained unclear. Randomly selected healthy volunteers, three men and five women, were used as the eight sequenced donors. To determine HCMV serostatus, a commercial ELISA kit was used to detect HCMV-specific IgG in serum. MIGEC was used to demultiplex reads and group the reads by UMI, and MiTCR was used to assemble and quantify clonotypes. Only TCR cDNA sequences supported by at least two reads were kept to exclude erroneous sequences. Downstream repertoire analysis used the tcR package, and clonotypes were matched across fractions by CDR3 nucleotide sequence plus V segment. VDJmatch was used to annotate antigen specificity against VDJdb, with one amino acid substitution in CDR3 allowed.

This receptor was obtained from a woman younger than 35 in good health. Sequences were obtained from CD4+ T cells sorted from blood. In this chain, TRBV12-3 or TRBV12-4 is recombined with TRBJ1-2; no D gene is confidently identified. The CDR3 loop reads CASTTQIFNYGYTF. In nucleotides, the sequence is TGTGCCAGCACCACTCAGATATTCAACTATGGCTACACCTTC.